These T cell receptor beta chains were read from a single sample in a study of T-cell reconstitution after alpha-beta-depleted transplantation in children. TCRdb reprocessed the PCR reads via MiXCR and lists one record per CDR3 protein. The table lists 70,000 to 100,000 distinct CDR3 sequences, 12% of them singletons. The starting material was PBMCs from the stem cell graft donor, obtained from the stem cell graft. These receptors all stem from a human donor who donated a stem cell graft to a child with inherited bone marrow failure. CDR3s include the opening cysteine and the closing phenylalanine or tryptophan. A D gene is named only where the DNA matches it firmly. Size is omitted from some rows. Given values are once, few, many or a class for expanded clones.

>many|.|TRBJ2-2|TRBV6-6
CATRTSNTGELFF
TGTGCCACCCGGACTTCCAACACCGGGGAGCTGTTTTTT
>many|TRBD1|TRBJ2-2|TRBV10-3
CAIRRQGADNGAGELFF
TGTGCCATCAGGAGACAGGGGGCTGATAATGGAGCCGGGGAGCTGTTTTTT
>many|.|TRBJ2-7|TRBV9
CASSVGQSTYEQYF
TGTGCCAGCAGCGTAGGTCAGAGCACCTACGAGCAGTACTTC
>many|TRBD1|TRBJ1-2|TRBV27
CASSLTPGGGRNYGYTF
TGTGCCAGCAGTTTAACGCCAGGGGGTGGGAGAAACTATGGCTACACCTTC
>many|.|TRBJ2-1|TRBV21-1
CASPLLAGGWDEQFF
TGTGCCAGCCCCCTTCTAGCGGGGGGGTGGGATGAGCAGTTCTTC
>.|TRBD2|TRBJ2-3|TRBV19
CASSTLAGGPAYTQYF
TGTGCCAGTAGTACTTTAGCGGGAGGGCCCGCATATACGCAGTATTTT
>many|TRBD2|TRBJ2-5|TRBV11-2
CASTGLAGGPFKTQYF
TGTGCCAGCACGGGACTAGCGGGAGGACCATTCAAGACCCAGTACTTC
>many|.|TRBJ1-6|TRBV5-1
CASSIDGQTSPLHF
TGCGCCAGCAGCATCGACGGACAGACTTCACCCCTCCACTTT
>few|TRBD1|TRBJ1-5|TRBV2
CASRPTGGSQPQHF
TGTGCCAGCAGGCCAACAGGGGGCTCTCAGCCCCAGCATTTT
>many|.|TRBJ1-5|TRBV2
CASSEIGGGSNQPQHF
TGTGCCAGCAGTGAAATTGGGGGCGGAAGCAATCAGCCCCAGCATTTT
>many|.|TRBJ1-1|TRBV5-1
CASSPEGKDTEAFF
TGCGCCAGCAGCCCGGAGGGTAAAGACACTGAAGCTTTCTTT
>many|.|TRBJ1-2|TRBV11-2
CASSSSHNYGYTF
TGTGCCAGCAGCTCCAGCCACAACTATGGCTACACCTTC
>few|.|TRBJ1-5|TRBV5-6
CASSPQRGFNQPQHF
TGTGCCAGCAGCCCCCAAAGGGGCTTCAATCAGCCCCAGCATTTT
>.|TRBD2|TRBJ2-7|TRBV23-1
CASRWTSGYEQYF
TGCGCCAGCAGGTGGACTAGCGGGTACGAGCAGTACTTC
>.|TRBD2|TRBJ2-3|TRBV10-3
CAIRLAGDTDTQYF
TGTGCCATCAGGCTAGCGGGGGACACAGATACGCAGTATTTT
>many|TRBD2|TRBJ2-3|TRBV4-3
CASSRGLATSDTQYF
TGCGCCAGCAGCCGCGGACTAGCGACGTCTGATACGCAGTATTTT
>many|TRBD1|TRBJ1-1|TRBV5-1
CASSGGQGAQTEAFF
TGCGCCAGCAGCGGAGGACAGGGGGCGCAGACTGAAGCTTTCTTT
>.|.|TRBJ2-3|TRBV27
CASSRIGPDTQYF
TGTGCCAGCAGTCGAATTGGGCCAGATACGCAGTATTTT
>.|.|TRBJ2-5|TRBV4-1
CASSQDWGETQYF
TGCGCCAGCAGCCAAGACTGGGGAGAGACCCAGTACTTC
>many|.|TRBJ2-7|TRBV7-2
CASSLVSNTYEQYF
TGTGCCAGCAGCTTAGTTAGTAATACCTACGAGCAGTACTTC
>many|TRBD1|TRBJ1-2|TRBV20-1
CSADQGAIYGYTF
TGCAGTGCCGACCAGGGGGCAATCTATGGCTACACCTTC
>many|TRBD1|TRBJ1-1|TRBV27
CASSLLGQGIEAFF
TGTGCCAGCAGTTTACTAGGACAGGGTATCGAAGCTTTCTTT
>many|.|TRBJ2-2|TRBV7-9
CASSLDVHTGELFF
TGTGCCAGCAGCTTGGATGTCCACACCGGGGAGCTGTTTTTT
>.|.|TRBJ1-2|TRBV20-1
CSARDTRGLGYTF
TGCAGTGCTAGAGATACGAGAGGGCTTGGCTACACCTTC
>many|.|TRBJ1-2|TRBV24-1
CATSAAGTNYGYTF
TGTGCCACCAGTGCCGCCGGGACCAACTATGGCTACACCTTC
>many|TRBD2|TRBJ2-7|TRBV5-1
CASSLSGRGEQYF
TGCGCCAGCAGCTTGAGCGGGAGGGGCGAGCAGTACTTC
>few|TRBD2|TRBJ2-5|TRBV4-2
CASSPRLAGGETQYF
TGTGCCAGCAGCCCACGACTAGCGGGGGGAGAGACCCAGTACTTC
>many|.|TRBJ1-5|TRBV5-1
CASSWGGGQPQHF
TGCGCCAGCAGCTGGGGGGGTGGTCAGCCCCAGCATTTT
>many|.|TRBJ2-7|TRBV5-1
CASSLGISSSYEQYF
TGCGCCAGCAGCTTAGGGATTTCCAGCTCCTACGAGCAGTACTTC
>.|.|TRBJ1-1|TRBV5-4
CASSLGRVNTEAFF
TGTGCCAGCAGCTTGGGGAGGGTGAACACTGAAGCTTTCTTT